This TCR beta chain was recorded in a study of blood T cell repertoires in COVID-19. The germline CDR1 and CDR2 sequences are SGDLS and YYNGEE. CDR3 length: 16 residues. The ends lost 3 bases at V and 0 bases at J; junction bases unmatched: 5. Assay: immunoSEQ multiplex PCR; the TCRdb copy retains only in-frame clones and omits some. The sample lists a few hundred thousand clones, approximately 80% occurring once. The material sequenced was peripheral blood. The sequence was obtained from a human donor in a cohort sampled during active COVID-19. The V call is TRBV9, the J call TRBJ2-2; 7 bases are a match to TRBD1. In nucleotides, the CDR3 is TGTGCCAGCAGCGCGGGACAGATAGCGAACACCGGGGAGCTGTTTTTT. It translates to CASSAGQIANTGELFF.